Following are 15 T cell receptor beta chains from one sample sequenced in a study of Ad26.COV2.S vaccination and SARS-CoV-2 variants. Assay: immunoSEQ multiplex PCR; the TCRdb copy retains only in-frame clones and omits some. The sample lists fewer than 500,000 clones, roughly 89% occurring once. Treatment: 19 received Ad26.COV2.S at low or high dose, single or two shots; 5 received placebo; per-sample allocation not given. Specimen acquisition occurred on day 63 following the initial vaccine or placebo injection. Sequencing was performed on peripheral blood, taken in a trial of Ad26.COV2.S vaccine versus placebo. The receptor set was obtained from a person between 18 and 59 years old who received the Ad26.COV2.S COVID-19 vaccine or a placebo.

The chain is built from TRBV7-2 and TRBJ2-1; TRBD1 agrees at 7 bases. The CDR3 totals 13 residues. Germline V lookup: CDR1 SGHTA, CDR2 FQGNSA. V dropped 3 bases and J dropped 8; count of bases not matched to a gene: 4. The CDR3 sequence: CASSFDRDDEQFF. CDR3 sequence (DNA): TGTGCCAGCAGCTTCGACAGGGATGATGAGCAGTTCTTC. The whole variable domain, filled in from reference TRBV7-2 and TRBJ2-1, reads GAGVSQSPSNKVTEKGKDVELRCDPISGHTALYWYRQSLGQGLEFLIYFQGNSAPDKSGLPSDRFSAERTGGSVSTLTIQRTQQEDSAVYLCASSFDRDDEQFFGPGTRLTVL.

The rearrangement links TRBV27 to TRBJ2-7; 7 bases are shared with TRBD1. V shed 0 bases, J shed 0 bases, and the junction held 5 bases outside the gene matches. Germline CDR1 MNHEY, CDR2 SMNVEV (reference sequence). CDR3 length equals 16 residues. In DNA, the CDR3 is TGTGCCAGCAGTTTATCGGAACAGGGGACCTCCTACGAGCAGTACTTC. This translates into CASSLSEQGTSYEQYF.

This rearrangement joins TRBV18 to TRBJ1-4, with D unclear. This CDR3 is 15 amino acids long. Trimming took off 5 bases at V and 8 bases at J, with 18 bases between the two ends. The germline V gene has CDR1 KGHSH and CDR2 LQKENI. The CDR3 region is CASSSGLSVEEKLFF. The CDR3 coding sequence is TGTGCCAGCTCATCGGGCCTTTCGGTGGAGGAAAAACTGTTTTTT.

The table lists this clone with a count of one. This rearrangement joins TRBV9 to TRBJ1-2; D is unclear. Looked up from germline, CDR1 is SGDLS and CDR2 is YYNGEE. There are 13 residues in the CDR3. Trimming removed 3 bases from V and 4 bases from J, with 10 bases in between. The CDR3 nucleotides read TGTGCCAGCAGCGAGTCGACCCTCTATGGCTACACCTTC. Translating gives CASSESTLYGYTF.

The chain has TRBV29-1 and TRBJ2-1; 8 nucleotides match TRBD2. Germline CDR1 SQVTM, CDR2 ANQGSEA. Trimming at V came to 6 bases and at J to 0 bases, leaving 10 bases not matched to a gene. There are 16 residues in the CDR3. CDR3 residues: CSVRETSGSSYNEQFF. As DNA, the CDR3 is TGCAGCGTCCGAGAAACTAGCGGCAGCTCCTACAATGAGCAGTTCTTC.

This clone came up a few times. The rearrangement uses TRBV30 and TRBJ1-2; TRBD1 is a possible D gene (5 bases). V shed 4 bases and J shed 6 bases, with 18 bases lying between them. Germline CDR1 GTSNPN, CDR2 SVGIG (reference sequence). This CDR3 is built from 14 residues. CDR3 nucleotides: TGTGCCTGGAAAGGTGTAGGGGCCAGAAATGGCTACACCTTC. Translation: CAWKGVGARNGYTF.

This clone appeared a single time. The chain carries TRBV6-2 or TRBV6-3 and TRBJ1-3; no reliable D call. Per germline, CDR1 MNHEY and CDR2 SVGEGT. The CDR3 has 13 amino acids. V lost 4 bases and J lost 5, with 9 bases in between. CDR3 DNA: TGTGCCAGCAGTTCCGGTGTCCGAAACACCATATATTTT. This codes for CASSSGVRNTIYF.

The chain is built from TRBV11-3 and TRBJ2-5; 8 bases map to TRBD2. J gave up 2 bases and V 4 bases, and 3 bases lay outside the gene matches. The V gene's germline CDR1 is SGHNT and CDR2 YENEEA. This CDR3 is 14 amino acids long. CDR3 nucleotide sequence: TGTGCCAGCAGCTCCGGCGGGGGGCAAGAGACCCAGTACTTC. Amino acid sequence: CASSSGGGQETQYF.

The chain carries TRBV2 and TRBJ1-2; tentative D call: TRBD1 (5 bases). The germline V and J ends were trimmed by 9 bases and 5 bases, with 16 bases remaining between them. Germline CDR1 and CDR2: SNHLY and FYNNEI. The CDR3 has 13 amino acids. The CDR3 DNA reads as TGTGCCAGTGGGAGGGACCGAATTTATGGCTACACCTTC. Its protein is CASGRDRIYGYTF.

The chain combines TRBV18 with TRBJ2-5; possibly TRBD1 for D (5 bases). Germline V gene data show CDR1 as KGHSH and CDR2 as LQKENI. The CDR3 has 15 residues. The V gene lost 3 bases and the J gene lost 1 base, with 12 bases spanning the gap. The CDR3 DNA sequence: TGTGCCAGCTCACCTCCAGGGAACCTCCAAGAGACCCAGTACTTC. This sequence encodes CASSPPGNLQETQYF.

This chain uses TRBV5-1 with TRBJ2-1; D gene uncertain. The CDR3 is made up of 18 amino acids. CDR1 SGHRS and CDR2 YFSETQ come from the germline V gene. Trimming cost V 2 bases and J 0 bases, with 18 bases left between them. CDR3 protein: CASSFRFMGSSSYNEQFF. CDR3 coding DNA: TGCGCCAGCAGCTTTCGGTTTATGGGGTCTAGCTCCTACAATGAGCAGTTCTTC.

The chain has TRBV9 and TRBJ2-5; 8 positions match TRBD2. CDR1 SGDLS and CDR2 YYNGEE come from the germline V gene. The trim removed 2 bases at V and 6 bases at J, leaving 9 bases unmatched. The CDR3 is 15 residues long. The DNA of the CDR3 is TGTGCCAGCAGCGTCGGGGGGGCCCTCGGGAAGACCCAGTACTTC. It codes for CASSVGGALGKTQYF.

J is TRBJ2-1 and V is TRBV7-8; 9 bases line up with TRBD2. J lost 3 bases, V lost 3 bases, and 3 bases had no gene match. Germline CDR1 is SGHVS and CDR2 is FQNEAQ. This CDR3 has 15 amino acids. CDR3 region: CASSFSSGDYNEQFF. The CDR3 bases are TGTGCCAGCAGCTTCTCTAGCGGGGACTACAATGAGCAGTTCTTC.

This chain links TRBV7-2 with TRBJ1-5; unclear D gene. The V end lost 5 bases, the J end lost 7 bases, and 12 bases lay between the germline ends. Germline assignment: CDR1 SGHTA and CDR2 FQGNSA. There are 13 residues in the CDR3. CDR3 nucleotides: TGTGCCAGCAGCCCGAAGACGAGGCAGCCCCAGCATTTT. Its translation: CASSPKTRQPQHF.

The chain combines TRBV7-8 with TRBJ2-2; 7 nucleotides agree with TRBD2. The CDR3 sequence is 19 residues long. J lost 4 bases, V lost 3 bases, and 17 bases had no gene match. From germline, CDR1 is SGHVS and CDR2 FQNEAQ. CDR3 residues: CASSFEAPGTWGGTGELFF. The CDR3 nucleotides are TGTGCCAGCAGCTTCGAGGCCCCAGGAACGTGGGGGGGCACCGGGGAGCTGTTTTTT.